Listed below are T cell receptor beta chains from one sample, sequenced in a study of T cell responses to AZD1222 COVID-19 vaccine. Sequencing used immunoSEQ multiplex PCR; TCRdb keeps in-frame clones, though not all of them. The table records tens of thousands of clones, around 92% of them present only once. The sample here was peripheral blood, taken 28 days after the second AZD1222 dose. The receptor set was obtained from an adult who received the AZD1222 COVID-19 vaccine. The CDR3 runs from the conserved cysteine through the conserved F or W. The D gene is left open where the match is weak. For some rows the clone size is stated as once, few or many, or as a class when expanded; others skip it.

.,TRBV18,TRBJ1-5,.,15,CASSSSANSNQPQHF,TGTGCCAGCTCATCCTCAGCTAATAGCAATCAGCCCCAGCATTTT
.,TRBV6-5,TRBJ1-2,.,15,CASSYSRAPPGGYTF,TGTGCCAGCAGTTACTCGAGGGCGCCCCCGGGGGGCTACACCTTC
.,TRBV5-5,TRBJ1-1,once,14,CASSLALINTEAFF,TGTGCCAGCAGCTTGGCCTTGATAAACACTGAAGCTTTCTTT
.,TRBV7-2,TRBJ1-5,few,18,CASSSPGGAKGGNQPQHF,TGTGCCAGCAGCTCACCTGGCGGGGCCAAAGGAGGCAATCAGCCCCAGCATTTT
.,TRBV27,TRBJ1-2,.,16,CASSPTGGGPNYGYTF,TGTGCCAGCAGCCCTACTGGGGGGGGCCCCAACTATGGCTACACCTTC
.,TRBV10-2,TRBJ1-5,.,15,CASSAWTGSNQPQHF,TGCGCCAGCAGTGCTTGGACCGGGAGCAATCAGCCCCAGCATTTT
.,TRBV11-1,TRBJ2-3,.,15,CASSSTDREVDTQYF,TGTGCCAGCAGTTCGACGGACCGGGAAGTAGATACGCAGTATTTT
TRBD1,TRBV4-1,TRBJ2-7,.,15,CASSQEGQGAYEQYF,TGCGCCAGCAGCCAAGAAGGACAGGGGGCCTACGAGCAGTACTTC
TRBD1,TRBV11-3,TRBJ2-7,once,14,CASSRRQGTYEQYF,TGTGCCAGCAGCCGTAGACAGGGAACCTACGAGCAGTACTTC
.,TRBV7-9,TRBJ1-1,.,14,CASSEVSRETEAFF,TGTGCCAGCAGCGAGGTATCCCGGGAAACTGAAGCTTTCTTT
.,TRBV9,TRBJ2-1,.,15,CASSVAWTPNNEQFF,TGTGCCAGCAGCGTAGCCTGGACCCCAAACAATGAGCAGTTCTTC
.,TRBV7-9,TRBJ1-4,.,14,CASSLGLESGELFF,TGTGCCAGCAGCTTAGGCCTGGAGAGCGGTGAACTGTTTTTT
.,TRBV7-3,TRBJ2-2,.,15,CASSLMGRNEGELFF,TGTGCCAGCAGCTTAATGGGGCGGAACGAAGGGGAGCTGTTTTTT
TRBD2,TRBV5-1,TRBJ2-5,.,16,CASSLFSSGTQETQYF,TGCGCCAGCAGCTTGTTCTCTAGCGGGACTCAAGAGACCCAGTACTTC
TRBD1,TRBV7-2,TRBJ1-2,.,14,CASSPSDRAYGYTF,TGTGCCAGCAGCCCTTCCGACAGGGCCTACGGCTACACCTTC
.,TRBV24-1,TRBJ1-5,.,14,CATREIQGRQPQHF,TGTGCCACCAGAGAAATACAGGGTCGTCAGCCCCAGCATTTT
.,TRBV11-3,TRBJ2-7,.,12,CASSLDVSEQYF,TGTGCCAGCAGCTTAGATGTTTCCGAGCAGTACTTC
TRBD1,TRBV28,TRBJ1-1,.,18,CASPDRDRDGFRDTEAFF,TGTGCCAGCCCAGACCGGGACAGGGACGGTTTTAGGGACACTGAAGCTTTCTTT
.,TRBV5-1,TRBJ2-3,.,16,CASSLEPRGGTDTQYF,TGCGCCAGCAGCTTGGAACCTCGCGGAGGCACAGATACGCAGTATTTT
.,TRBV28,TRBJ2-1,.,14,CASSPDISYNEQFF,TGTGCCAGCAGCCCGGACATCTCCTACAATGAGCAGTTCTTC
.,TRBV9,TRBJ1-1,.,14,CASSVGGMNTEAFF,TGTGCCAGCAGCGTAGGAGGGATGAACACTGAAGCTTTCTTT
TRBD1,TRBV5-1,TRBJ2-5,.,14,CASSLTGGQETQYF,TGCGCCAGCAGCTTGACAGGGGGCCAAGAGACCCAGTACTTC
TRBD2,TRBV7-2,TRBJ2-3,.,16,CASSLRVAGVSDTQYF,TGTGCCAGCAGCTTAAGGGTAGCGGGAGTTTCAGATACGCAGTATTTT
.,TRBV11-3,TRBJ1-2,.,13,CASSLGTVYGYTF,TGTGCCAGCAGCTTAGGGACAGTCTATGGCTACACCTTC
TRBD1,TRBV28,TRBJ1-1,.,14,CASSSGQGVLEAFF,TGTGCCAGCAGCTCGGGACAGGGGGTGCTGGAAGCTTTCTTT
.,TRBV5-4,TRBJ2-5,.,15,CASSLGGDHKETQYF,TGTGCCAGCAGCTTAGGCGGGGATCATAAAGAGACCCAGTACTTC
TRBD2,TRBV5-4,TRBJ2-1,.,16,CASRIGLAASYNEQFF,TGTGCCAGCAGGATAGGACTAGCGGCATCCTACAATGAGCAGTTCTTC
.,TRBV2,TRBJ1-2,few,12,CARRAGTSGYTF,TGTGCCAGGAGAGCAGGGACGTCCGGCTACACCTTC
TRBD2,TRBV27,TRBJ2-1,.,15,CASRTTSGNYNEQFF,TGTGCCAGCAGAACAACTAGCGGAAACTACAATGAGCAGTTCTTC
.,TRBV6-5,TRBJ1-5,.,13,CASRETSSQPQHF,TGTGCCAGCAGGGAGACAAGCAGTCAGCCCCAGCATTTT
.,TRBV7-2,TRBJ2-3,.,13,CASSLNKWDTQYF,TGTGCCAGCAGCTTAAATAAGTGGGATACGCAGTATTTT
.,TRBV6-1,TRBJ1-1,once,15,CASSEVIKRGTEAFF,TGTGCCAGCAGTGAAGTAATCAAGAGGGGGACTGAAGCTTTCTTT
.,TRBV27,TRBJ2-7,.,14,CASSLIGQSYEQYF,TGTGCCAGCAGTTTAATTGGGCAGTCCTACGAGCAGTACTTC
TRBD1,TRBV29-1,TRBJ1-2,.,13,CSVLQGAGYGYTF,TGCAGCGTGCTCCAGGGGGCGGGCTATGGCTACACCTTC
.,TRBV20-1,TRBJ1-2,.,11,CSARVPPGYTF,TGCAGTGCTAGAGTTCCCCCTGGCTACACCTTC
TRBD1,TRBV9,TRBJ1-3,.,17,CASSVQNRGASGNTIYF,TGTGCCAGCAGCGTACAGAACAGGGGGGCCTCTGGAAACACCATATATTTT
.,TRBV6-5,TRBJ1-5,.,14,CASTPGGSNQPQHF,TGTGCCAGCACCCCGGGGGGGAGCAATCAGCCCCAGCATTTT
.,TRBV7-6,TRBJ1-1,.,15,CASSSRGGLNTEAFF,TGTGCCAGCAGCTCAAGGGGCGGGCTGAACACTGAAGCTTTCTTT
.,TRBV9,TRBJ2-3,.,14,CASSHRVAQDTQYF,TGTGCCAGCAGCCATCGAGTTGCCCAAGATACGCAGTATTTT
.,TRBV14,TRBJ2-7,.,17,CASSPHPGTSGVHEQYF,TGTGCCAGCAGCCCTCACCCTGGGACAAGTGGAGTCCACGAGCAGTACTTC
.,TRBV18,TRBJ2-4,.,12,CASSPGRPTQYF,TGTGCCAGCTCACCGGGTAGACCCACTCAGTACTTC
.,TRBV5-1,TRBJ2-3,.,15,CASSDGDPRTDTQYF,TGCGCCAGCAGCGACGGGGACCCACGCACAGATACGCAGTATTTT
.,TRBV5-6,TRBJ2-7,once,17,CASSLSVGGTFSYEQYF,TGTGCCAGCAGCTTGTCAGTAGGCGGGACCTTTTCCTACGAGCAGTACTTC
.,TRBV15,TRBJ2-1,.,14,CATSRDFVTNEQFF,TGTGCCACCAGCAGAGATTTTGTAACCAATGAGCAGTTCTTC
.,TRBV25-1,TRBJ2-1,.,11,CASSALGEQFF,TGTGCCAGCAGTGCCCTAGGGGAGCAGTTCTTC
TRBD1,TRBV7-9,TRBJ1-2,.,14,CASSFADRADGYTF,TGTGCCAGCAGCTTCGCGGACAGGGCGGATGGCTACACCTTC